This is a list of T cell receptor beta chains from one sample in a study of blood T cell repertoires in COVID-19. Only in-frame clones appear in the TCRdb table, and some are missing; sequencing was by immunoSEQ multiplex PCR. In the table there are over 95,000 clones, about 81% of which are singletons. Material: peripheral blood. All receptors derive from a woman aged 55-70 years with acute or convalescent COVID-19. Each CDR3 is given with its conserved first and last residue. The D gene is left open where the match is weak. Clone size is not always given. Where it is, it says once, few, many or a class for expanded clones.

d_gene | abundance | j_gene | v_gene | CDR3aa | CDR3nt
TRBD1 | few | TRBJ1-1 | TRBV2 | CASSTRQGVNTEAFF | TGTGCCAGCAGTACCAGACAGGGGGTTAACACTGAAGCTTTCTTT
- | - | TRBJ2-7 | TRBV11-2 | CASSLDVIRYEQYF | TGTGCCAGCAGCTTAGATGTAATCAGGTACGAGCAGTACTTC
TRBD1 | - | TRBJ1-2 | TRBV4-3 | CASSQVGQGAGGYTF | TGCGCCAGCAGCCAAGTTGGTCAGGGGGCCGGTGGCTACACCTTC
- | - | TRBJ2-1 | TRBV5-5 | CASSWGVDNEQFF | TGTGCCAGCAGCTGGGGGGTCGACAATGAGCAGTTCTTC
- | - | TRBJ1-2 | TRBV7-9 | CASSLAIGGGLTIGYTF | TGTGCCAGCAGCTTAGCGATAGGAGGGGGACTAACAATTGGCTACACCTTC
TRBD2 | - | TRBJ2-3 | TRBV5-4 | CASSPLISGGRSSTDTQYF | TGTGCCAGCAGCCCCCTTATTAGCGGGGGCCGTTCTAGCACAGATACGCAGTATTTT
- | - | TRBJ1-5 | TRBV6-2/TRBV6-3 | CASSYYNSNQPQHF | TGTGCCAGCAGTTACTATAATAGCAATCAGCCCCAGCATTTT
TRBD1 | - | TRBJ1-2 | TRBV7-2 | CASSYGQANYGYTF | TGTGCCAGCAGCTATGGACAGGCTAACTATGGCTACACCTTC
- | - | TRBJ1-1 | TRBV24-1 | CATRDQGAANTEAFF | TGTGCCACCAGAGACCAAGGGGCGGCGAACACTGAAGCTTTCTTT
TRBD2 | - | TRBJ2-1 | TRBV30 | CAWSISLASGEQFF | TGTGCCTGGAGTATATCACTAGCGTCGGGTGAGCAGTTCTTC
- | - | TRBJ1-5 | TRBV4-1 | CASSQDPGAAQPQHF | TGCGCCAGCAGCCAAGATCCGGGAGCGGCCCAGCCCCAGCATTTT
TRBD2 | - | TRBJ2-1 | TRBV7-8 | CASSWGTSGNNEQFF | TGTGCCAGCAGCTGGGGGACTAGCGGGAACAATGAGCAGTTCTTC
- | - | TRBJ1-1 | TRBV11-2 | CASSFPGYAAEAFF | TGTGCCAGCAGCTTTCCGGGGTATGCCGCTGAAGCTTTCTTT
- | few | TRBJ1-2 | TRBV11-2 | CASSLEPGSGYTF | TGTGCCAGCAGCTTAGAGCCCGGTAGTGGCTACACCTTC
TRBD1 | - | TRBJ1-6 | TRBV7-3 | CASSPTGFNSPLHF | TGTGCCAGCAGCCCGACAGGGTTCAATTCACCCCTCCACTTT
- | - | TRBJ1-4 | TRBV13 | CASSLAGNYEKLFF | TGTGCCAGCAGCTTAGCGGGGAATTATGAAAAACTGTTTTTT
- | - | TRBJ2-2 | TRBV6-5 | CASTVQGVTGELFF | TGTGCCAGCACGGTACAGGGCGTCACCGGGGAGCTGTTTTTT
- | - | TRBJ2-1 | TRBV7-6 | CASSVGGQRGVNEQFF | TGTGCCAGCAGCGTCGGGGGCCAGCGGGGCGTCAATGAGCAGTTCTTC
- | - | TRBJ1-4 | TRBV20-1 | CSASLDEKLFF | TGCAGTGCAAGCCTCGATGAAAAACTGTTTTTT
TRBD1 | once | TRBJ1-4 | TRBV19 | CASSIQGQVGEKLFF | TGTGCCAGTAGTATACAGGGACAGGTCGGTGAAAAACTGTTTTTT
TRBD1 | - | TRBJ1-2 | TRBV12-5 | CASALDRALGYTF | TGTGCTAGTGCCCTAGACAGGGCGCTTGGCTACACCTTC
- | - | TRBJ2-2 | TRBV11-2 | CASSWGPGELFF | TGTGCCAGCAGCTGGGGGCCCGGGGAGCTGTTTTTT
- | - | TRBJ1-2 | TRBV7-8 | CASSLVGGEYNYGYTF | TGTGCCAGCAGCTTAGTGGGGGGGGAATATAACTATGGCTACACCTTC
TRBD1 | - | TRBJ2-3 | TRBV6-5 | CASTRGDRTTDTQYF | TGTGCCAGCACTCGAGGGGACAGGACCACAGATACGCAGTATTTT
- | - | TRBJ2-7 | TRBV12-3/TRBV12-4 | CASSRSDYEQYF | TGTGCCAGCAGTCGCAGTGACTACGAGCAGTACTTC
TRBD2 | - | TRBJ2-2 | TRBV28 | CASRRRTSGGAGELFF | TGTGCCAGCAGAAGAAGGACTAGCGGGGGGGCCGGGGAGCTGTTTTTT
TRBD1 | - | TRBJ2-1 | TRBV7-9 | CASSLVPGQGAHEQFF | TGTGCCAGCAGCTTAGTGCCCGGACAGGGGGCCCATGAGCAGTTCTTC
- | - | TRBJ2-2 | TRBV2 | CASTESGTGELFF | TGTGCCAGCACAGAGTCAGGGACCGGGGAGCTGTTTTTT
TRBD2 | - | TRBJ2-3 | TRBV28 | CASSLLLAASTDTQYF | TGTGCCAGCAGCCTCCTACTAGCGGCCAGCACAGATACGCAGTATTTT
- | - | TRBJ2-2 | TRBV7-2 | CASSNQGGAGELFF | TGTGCCAGCAGCAATCAGGGGGGTGCCGGGGAGCTGTTTTTT
TRBD1 | - | TRBJ2-2 | TRBV5-4 | CASKRTGESTGELFF | TGTGCCAGCAAACGGACAGGGGAATCCACCGGGGAGCTGTTTTTT
TRBD1 | - | TRBJ1-2 | TRBV18 | CASLGQGEGSDGYTF | TGTGCCAGCCTTGGACAGGGGGAAGGATCGGATGGCTACACCTTC
- | - | TRBJ2-1 | TRBV15 | CATSRVGVVGSYNEQFF | TGTGCCACCAGCAGAGTCGGGGTGGTGGGGTCCTACAATGAGCAGTTCTTC
- | few | TRBJ2-3 | TRBV2 | CASRARNRVNRDTQYF | TGTGCCAGCAGGGCCCGGAACAGGGTGAATCGGGATACGCAGTATTTT
- | - | TRBJ1-1 | TRBV11-2 | CASSSSTVNTEAFF | TGTGCCAGCAGCTCCTCGACAGTCAACACTGAAGCTTTCTTT
TRBD1 | - | TRBJ2-1 | TRBV5-4 | CASSSGTGGYNEQFF | TGTGCCAGCAGCTCCGGGACAGGGGGCTACAATGAGCAGTTCTTC
TRBD1 | - | TRBJ1-1 | TRBV12-3/TRBV12-4 | CASRDRRNTEAFF | TGTGCCTCTCGGGACAGAAGGAACACTGAAGCTTTCTTT
TRBD1 | - | TRBJ2-1 | TRBV4-3 | CASSPTGTGRAGEQFF | TGCGCCAGCAGCCCTACCGGGACAGGTCGCGCGGGTGAGCAGTTCTTC
- | - | TRBJ2-3 | TRBV29-1 | CSVEGRGRVGTDTQYF | TGCAGCGTTGAAGGCAGGGGCCGAGTGGGCACAGATACGCAGTATTTT
TRBD1 | - | TRBJ1-1 | TRBV11-2 | CASSSRTGAPMNTEAFF | TGTGCCAGCAGCTCCCGGACAGGGGCTCCCATGAACACTGAAGCTTTCTTT
- | - | TRBJ1-1 | TRBV30 | CAWSVRSPQGAFF | TGTGCCTGGAGTGTACGGTCCCCCCAGGGAGCTTTCTTT
TRBD2 | once | TRBJ2-7 | TRBV6-2/TRBV6-3 | CASSYRTRGTYEQYF | TGTGCCAGCAGTTACCGGACTAGGGGAACCTACGAGCAGTACTTC
TRBD1 | - | TRBJ2-1 | TRBV5-1 | CASSLGFGTGAYNEQFF | TGCGCCAGCAGCTTGGGATTCGGGACAGGCGCATACAATGAGCAGTTCTTC
- | - | TRBJ2-2 | TRBV19 | CASSIDRRNTGELFF | TGTGCCAGTAGTATAGATCGCAGGAACACCGGGGAGCTGTTTTTT
- | - | TRBJ2-7 | TRBV2 | CASQLDRTLYEQYF | TGTGCCAGCCAGTTAGACAGAACACTCTACGAGCAGTACTTC
TRBD1 | - | TRBJ1-2 | TRBV30 | CAWSLNAYRGLSLGYTF | TGTGCCTGGAGCCTAAACGCTTACAGGGGATTGTCGTTAGGCTACACCTTC
- | - | TRBJ1-5 | TRBV19 | CASSIPSVNQPQHF | TGTGCCAGTAGTATTCCCTCCGTCAATCAGCCCCAGCATTTT
TRBD1 | - | TRBJ1-2 | TRBV19 | CASSTTRDRGSNYGYTF | TGTGCCAGTAGTACAACCCGGGACAGGGGTTCTAACTATGGCTACACCTTC
- | - | TRBJ1-1 | TRBV6-1 | CASSDVRIEAFF | TGTGCCAGCAGTGATGTCAGAATTGAAGCTTTCTTT
- | - | TRBJ1-2 | TRBV15 | CATSRARGHNYGYTF | TGTGCCACCAGCAGGGCCCGGGGACATAACTATGGCTACACCTTC
TRBD1 | once | TRBJ1-5 | TRBV7-2 | CASSLVGQGARNQPQHF | TGTGCCAGCAGCTTAGTAGGACAGGGGGCTAGGAATCAGCCCCAGCATTTT
TRBD1 | - | TRBJ1-1 | TRBV6-6 | CASSYTGGGLNTEAFF | TGTGCCAGCAGTTATACAGGGGGCGGGTTGAACACTGAAGCTTTCTTT
TRBD1 | - | TRBJ2-1 | TRBV2 | CASSPDRGLYNEQFF | TGTGCCAGCAGTCCGGACAGGGGGCTCTACAATGAGCAGTTCTTC
TRBD1 | once | TRBJ1-5 | TRBV28 | CASSSLDRGYHQPQHF | TGTGCCAGCAGCTCCCTGGACAGGGGTTATCATCAGCCCCAGCATTTT
TRBD1 | - | TRBJ1-6 | TRBV28 | CATSTGSSYNSPLHF | TGTGCCACTTCGACAGGGAGCTCCTATAATTCACCCCTCCACTTT